A selection of T cell receptor beta chains follows, all from one sample in a study of cytomegalovirus exposure and HLA in healthy donors. The data were produced by immunoSEQ multiplex PCR, yet TCRdb's version contains in-frame clones alone and is incomplete. The sample consists of 100,000 to 150,000 clones, over 70% of them appearing once. The sample was PBMCs. These TCRs come from a female donor in good health and CMV-seronegative. Each CDR3 is given with its conserved first and last residue. Fields, in order: CDR3 protein, CDR3 DNA, V gene, D gene, clone size, J gene. D genes are given only for firm matches. Size tells how often a clone was seen (once, few, many) or the class of an expanded clone, and some rows leave it out.

CDR3: CASGQMDQPQHF; DNA: TGTGCCAGTGGACAGATGGATCAGCCCCAGCATTTT; V: TRBV7-9; D: .; size: .; J: TRBJ1-5
CDR3: CASSLASGSLHEKLFF; DNA: TGTGCCAGCAGCTTGGCATCAGGAAGTCTTCATGAAAAACTGTTTTTT; V: TRBV5-8; D: .; size: .; J: TRBJ1-4
CDR3: CASSRLAESYEQYF; DNA: TGTGCCAGCAGTCGCCTAGCGGAGTCCTACGAGCAGTACTTC; V: TRBV11-2; D: TRBD2; size: .; J: TRBJ2-7
CDR3: CAWNKRGYTDTQYF; DNA: TGTGCCTGGAACAAGCGGGGGTACACAGATACGCAGTATTTT; V: TRBV30; D: TRBD2; size: .; J: TRBJ2-3
CDR3: CASTSLQGHSPLHF; DNA: TGTGCCAGCACCTCCCTGCAGGGTCACTCACCCCTCCACTTT; V: TRBV7-9; D: .; size: .; J: TRBJ1-6
CDR3: CASRVGLAGGGETQYF; DNA: TGCGCCAGCCGTGTCGGGCTAGCGGGAGGTGGGGAGACCCAGTACTTC; V: TRBV5-1; D: TRBD2; size: .; J: TRBJ2-5
CDR3: CASSFAGAEQYF; DNA: TGTGCCAGCAGCTTCGCGGGAGCCGAGCAGTACTTC; V: TRBV5-6; D: TRBD2; size: .; J: TRBJ2-7
CDR3: CASSLGILGLAGESPYEQYF; DNA: TGTGCCAGCAGTTTAGGGATCTTGGGACTAGCGGGAGAGTCCCCCTACGAGCAGTACTTC; V: TRBV28; D: TRBD2; size: .; J: TRBJ2-7
CDR3: CASSETEGSYEQYF; DNA: TGTGCCAGCAGTGAGACGGAGGGTTCCTACGAGCAGTACTTC; V: TRBV6-5; D: .; size: .; J: TRBJ2-7
CDR3: CASSLGGGQSYEQYF; DNA: TGTGCTAGCAGCTTAGGTGGGGGCCAGTCCTACGAGCAGTACTTC; V: TRBV7-7; D: .; size: .; J: TRBJ2-7
CDR3: CASNRYGRAGIGYTEAFF; DNA: TGTGCCAGCAACCGATATGGGAGGGCAGGGATAGGGTACACTGAAGCTTTCTTT; V: TRBV28; D: .; size: .; J: TRBJ1-1
CDR3: CASSPGPGNTIYF; DNA: TGTGCCAGCAGCCCTGGGCCAGGAAACACCATATATTTT; V: TRBV7-9; D: .; size: .; J: TRBJ1-3
CDR3: CASRREVPNTEAFF; DNA: TGTGCCAGCAGGAGAGAGGTTCCGAACACTGAAGCTTTCTTT; V: TRBV7-9; D: .; size: .; J: TRBJ1-1
CDR3: CASSRQKNSNQPQHF; DNA: TGTGCCAGCAGTAGACAGAAGAATAGCAATCAGCCCCAGCATTTT; V: TRBV6-5; D: .; size: .; J: TRBJ1-5
CDR3: CASSLRRGEADTQYF; DNA: TGTGCCAGCAGCTTACGTCGGGGGGAGGCAGATACGCAGTATTTT; V: TRBV7-3; D: TRBD2; size: .; J: TRBJ2-3
CDR3: CASSDRDSRFLYF; DNA: TGTGCCAGCAGTGACCGGGACAGCCGTTTTTTATACTTC; V: TRBV6-7; D: TRBD1; size: .; J: TRBJ2-7
CDR3: CASRLAATYEQYF; DNA: TGTGCCAGCAGACTAGCCGCTACCTACGAGCAGTACTTC; V: TRBV6-5; D: .; size: .; J: TRBJ2-7
CDR3: CASSLDLGGLYGYTF; DNA: TGCGCCAGCAGCTTAGATCTTGGGGGCTTATATGGCTACACCTTC; V: TRBV5-1; D: .; size: .; J: TRBJ1-2
CDR3: CASSGQGGTDTQYF; DNA: TGTGCCAGCAGTGGACAGGGGGGCACAGATACGCAGTATTTT; V: TRBV11-2; D: TRBD1; size: .; J: TRBJ2-3
CDR3: CASSLFGGRETQYF; DNA: TGCGCCAGCAGCTTGTTCGGGGGGCGAGAGACCCAGTACTTC; V: TRBV5-1; D: .; size: few; J: TRBJ2-5
CDR3: CAWKNLAGLNEQFF; DNA: TGTGCCTGGAAAAATTTAGCGGGACTGAATGAGCAGTTCTTC; V: TRBV30; D: TRBD2; size: .; J: TRBJ2-1
CDR3: CASSQEGAGGGAYNEQFF; DNA: TGTGCCAGCAGCCAAGAGGGGGCGGGCGGGGGAGCTTACAATGAGCAGTTCTTC; V: TRBV4-2; D: .; size: .; J: TRBJ2-1